Following are 30 T cell receptor beta chains from one sample sequenced in a study of cytomegalovirus exposure and HLA in healthy donors. Use of 60 Vbeta and 13 Jbeta primers characterized the PCR. Produced via immunoSEQ multiplex PCR; TCRdb's table is partial and in-frame only. The sample lists fewer than 120,000 clones; around 88% were seen once. Sequences were obtained from PBMCs. Receptors were obtained from a man in his forties in good health and CMV-seronegative.

The V and J genes are TRBV19 and TRBJ1-5; 7 nucleotides align to TRBD1. V gave up 3 bases and J gave up 3 bases; unmatched junction bases: 5. CDR3 length equals 15 residues. Germline CDR1 reads LNHDA; CDR2 reads SQIVND (reference sequence). The CDR3 coding sequence is TGTGCCAGTAGTATCCAAGGGGGCGACAATCAGCCCCAGCATTTT. Amino acids: CASSIQGGDNQPQHF.

The chain carries TRBV5-4 and TRBJ2-1, with 9 positions matching TRBD2. After removal of 4 bases from V and 0 bases from J, the junction contained 5 bases not matched to a gene. The germline V gene encodes CDR1 SGHNT and CDR2 YYREEE (reference sequence). This CDR3 comprises 16 residues. The DNA of the CDR3 is TGTGCCAGCAGCACCGAGCGGGGGGCCTCCTACAATGAGCAGTTCTTC. Protein product: CASSTERGASYNEQFF. The full variable domain, in which reference TRBV5-4 and TRBJ2-1 provide the parts outside the CDR3, is ETGVTQSPTHLIKTRGQQVTLRCSSQSGHNTVSWYQQALGQGPQFIFQYYREEENGRGNFPPRFSGLQFPNYSSELNVNALELDDSALYLCASSTERGASYNEQFFGPGTRLTVL.

The rearrangement joins TRBV5-1 to TRBJ2-5; weak D call: TRBD1 (5 bases). Germline CDR1 SGHRS, CDR2 YFSETQ. The CDR3 is 13 amino acids. With 3 bases removed from V and 1 base from J, the gap between germline ends came to 7 bases. CDR3 protein: CASSSQGQETQYF. The CDR3 DNA is TGCGCCAGCAGCTCTCAGGGCCAAGAGACCCAGTACTTC.

This clone was seen more than once but under ten times. The rearrangement uses TRBV4-2 and TRBJ2-1; D is perhaps TRBD1 (6 bases). The germline V gene has CDR1 LGHNA and CDR2 YNFKEQ. The CDR3 totals 14 residues. V was pared by 0 bases and J by 9 bases, with 12 bases between. Here the CDR3 DNA reads TGTGCCAGCAGCCAAGAGAGGGGCAGGGGTGAGCAGTTCTTC. Amino acids: CASSQERGRGEQFF.

This clone was detected only once. This chain uses TRBV29-1 with TRBJ1-2, with 8 bases lining up with TRBD1. CDR1 SQVTM and CDR2 ANQGSEA come from the germline V gene. This CDR3 is 14 amino acids long. The J segment lost 4 bases and the V segment lost 6 bases, leaving 10 bases of the junction unmatched. The CDR3 coding sequence is TGCAGCGTCTCGACAGGGGTGGGGGCCTATGGCTACACCTTC. Protein: CSVSTGVGAYGYTF.

The chain combines TRBV19 with TRBJ1-5, with 7 bases matching TRBD1. The CDR3 consists of 15 residues. The V segment lost 4 bases and the J segment 7 bases; nucleotides outside the gene matches: 10. Germline values: CDR1 LNHDA, CDR2 SQIVND (reference sequence). The CDR3: CASSTETGRGQPQHF. CDR3 DNA sequence: TGTGCCAGTAGTACAGAGACAGGGCGAGGGCAGCCCCAGCATTTT.

This clone came up once. The chain carries TRBV4-3 and TRBJ1-2; maybe TRBD1 (6 bases). V dropped 1 base and J dropped 0 bases, with 9 bases sitting between them. The length of the CDR3 is 15 residues. Per the germline V gene, CDR1 is LGHNA and CDR2 is YSLEER. The chain's CDR3 is CASSQASGANYGYTF. The CDR3 DNA is TGCGCCAGCAGCCAAGCATCAGGGGCTAACTATGGCTACACCTTC.

The V call is TRBV2, the J call TRBJ2-5; TRBD2 is a possible D gene (5 bases). Between the trimmed V and J ends, which lost 2 bases and 5 bases, there was a span of 12 bases. Germline V gene data show CDR1 as SNHLY and CDR2 as FYNNEI. CDR3 length: 14 amino acids. The CDR3 loop is CASSESRGLETQYF. CDR3 sequence (DNA): TGTGCCAGCAGTGAATCCCGGGGATTGGAGACCCAGTACTTC.

CDR3 residues: CASSLRRVKSQDGYTF. CDR3 bases: TGTGCCAGCAGTTTGCGGAGGGTGAAGTCTCAGGATGGCTACACCTTC. The chain uses TRBV28 and TRBJ1-2; unclear D gene. Trimming took 3 bases from V and 6 from J, leaving 20 bases between them. The CDR3 totals 16 residues. CDR1 is MDHEN, CDR2 SYDVKM, per germline.

The gene calls are TRBV7-8 and TRBJ1-5, with D unclear. The CDR3 length is 14 residues. Germline assignment: CDR1 SGHVS and CDR2 FQNEAQ. V was clipped by 8 bases and J by 3 bases, with 14 bases between them. The CDR3 DNA is TGTGCCAGCTCTCGTCACAGATTCAATCAGCCCCAGCATTTT. This sequence encodes CASSRHRFNQPQHF.

The chain links TRBV9 to TRBJ1-1; 7 nucleotides agree with TRBD1. The CDR3 covers 16 residues. V gave up 0 bases and J gave up 1 base; unmatched junction bases: 6. The germline V gene encodes CDR1 SGDLS and CDR2 YYNGEE. CDR3 bases: TGTGCCAGCAGCGTAGATGAGGGGGCAACGAACACTGAAGCTTTCTTT. It is translated as CASSVDEGATNTEAFF.

This clone was seen a handful of times. The chain has TRBV5-1 and TRBJ2-5; a possible D gene is TRBD2 (5 bases). This CDR3 has 14 residues. V gave up 0 bases and J gave up 3 bases, with 9 bases separating them. Per the germline V gene, CDR1 is SGHRS and CDR2 is YFSETQ. The CDR3 DNA reads as TGCGCCAGCAGCTTGGGCCCCGGGAAAGAGACCCAGTACTTC. Protein product: CASSLGPGKETQYF.

The rearrangement links TRBV28 to TRBJ2-7; 11 bases are a match to TRBD2. CDR1 is MDHEN, CDR2 SYDVKM, per germline. The V and J ends lost 7 bases and 0 bases, in that order; junction bases with no gene match: 8. The CDR3 covers 16 residues. The CDR3 DNA reads as TGTGCCAGCACCCCCCAGACTAGCGGGGTCTCCTACGAGCAGTACTTC. Translation: CASTPQTSGVSYEQYF.

The rearrangement links TRBV30 to TRBJ1-6; D is uncertain. Germline loops: CDR1 GTSNPN, CDR2 SVGIG (reference sequence). Trimming stripped 3 bases from V and 0 bases from J, with 12 bases between. The CDR3 is 16 residues long. CDR3 bases: TGTGCCTGGAGCGCAAATGAGCCCTCCTATAATTCACCCCTCCACTTT. Translation: CAWSANEPSYNSPLHF.

The chain links TRBV7-7 to TRBJ2-7, with 8 bases matching TRBD1. This CDR3 comprises 15 residues. Germline-derived CDR1 and CDR2 are SSHAT and FNYEAQ (reference sequence). The V segment lost 3 bases and the J segment 1 base; nucleotides outside the gene matches: 5. The CDR3 sequence: CASSLRTGSSYEQYF. The CDR3 nucleotides read TGTGCCAGCAGCTTGAGGACAGGGAGTTCCTACGAGCAGTACTTC.

The chain carries TRBV28 and TRBJ1-2; weak D call: TRBD1 (6 bases). In germline, CDR1 is MDHEN, CDR2 SYDVKM. CDR3 length equals 14 residues. Trimming took 8 bases from V and 8 from J, leaving 21 bases between them. CDR3 residues: CASGGAHYGGGYTF. The DNA for the CDR3 is TGTGCCAGCGGGGGGGCCCACTACGGGGGGGGCTACACCTTC.

The genes are TRBV5-1 and TRBJ2-1, with TRBD2 matching over 10 bases. The V gene end was trimmed by 7 bases and the J gene end by 6 bases; junction bases not matched to a gene: 7. Germline V gives CDR1 SGHRS, CDR2 YFSETQ. CDR3 length: 14 residues. The CDR3, as DNA: TGCGCCAGCGCCTCTAGCGGGGGATTCAATGAGCAGTTCTTC. Its translation is CASASSGGFNEQFF.

The rearrangement joins TRBV28 to TRBJ1-4, with D maybe TRBD1 (5 bases). Germline CDR1 MDHEN, CDR2 SYDVKM. The CDR3 extends over 15 amino acids. Deletions cut 5 bases from V and 4 bases from J, with 14 bases between. CDR3 in DNA: TGTGCCAGCAGTCCCCAAGGGGAGGGTAATGAAAAACTGTTTTTT. It codes for CASSPQGEGNEKLFF.

V usage is TRBV2 and J usage is TRBJ1-6; 9 nucleotides match TRBD1. There are 13 residues in the CDR3. V lost 8 bases and J lost 6; bases outside the gene matches: 2. Germline values: CDR1 SNHLY, CDR2 FYNNEI. CDR3 bases: TGTGCCAGCGGGGGACAGGGTAATTCACCCCTCCACTTT. Its translation is CASGGQGNSPLHF.

The chain employs TRBV7-2 and TRBJ1-2; D is unresolved. Germline loops: CDR1 SGHTA, CDR2 FQGNSA. The germline V and J ends were trimmed by 1 base and 4 bases, with 10 bases remaining between them. The CDR3 loop spans 14 amino acids. CDR3 region: CASSLEWQIYGYTF. The CDR3 DNA sequence: TGTGCCAGCAGCTTAGAATGGCAGATCTATGGCTACACCTTC.

This chain links TRBV5-4 with TRBJ1-1; no reliable D call. The germline V gene encodes CDR1 SGHNT and CDR2 YYREEE (reference sequence). V lost 7 bases and J 4 bases, leaving 20 bases between the germline ends. This CDR3 is 15 amino acids long. This CDR3 is CASGGAGRSGTEAFF. CDR3 nucleotides: TGTGCCAGCGGCGGCGCGGGGAGAAGTGGCACTGAAGCTTTCTTT. The variable domain in full, completed from reference TRBV5-4 and TRBJ1-1, reads ETGVTQSPTHLIKTRGQQVTLRCSSQSGHNTVSWYQQALGQGPQFIFQYYREEENGRGNFPPRFSGLQFPNYSSELNVNALELDDSALYLCASGGAGRSGTEAFFGQGTRLTVV.

This chain connects TRBV5-1 to TRBJ1-6; weak D call: TRBD1 (5 bases). Germline V gene sequence: CDR1 SGHRS, CDR2 YFSETQ. V shed 0 bases and J shed 7 bases, with 11 bases lying between them. The length of the CDR3 is 15 residues. The CDR3 sequence: CASSLGGEANSPLHF. The CDR3 DNA is TGCGCCAGCAGCTTGGGGGGGGAAGCCAATTCACCCCTCCACTTT.

This chain uses TRBV21-1 with TRBJ2-7; the D call in the table, TRBD1, was not verified against the DNA. TRBV21-1 is described as a pseudogene. There are 15 residues in the CDR3. The CDR3 DNA reads TGTGCCAGCAGCATTGGGGGGACAGGGGGTACCGAGCAGTACTTC. Amino acid sequence: CASSIGGTGGTEQYF.

This clone was recorded only once. The V gene is TRBV28, the J gene TRBJ1-2; 11 bases map to TRBD1. V was pared by 6 bases and J by 2 bases, with 2 bases of the junction left unmatched. This CDR3 has 14 residues. The germline gives CDR1 MDHEN, CDR2 SYDVKM. This CDR3 reads CASSRDRGNYGYTF. Here the CDR3 DNA reads TGTGCCAGCAGCCGGGACAGGGGGAACTATGGCTACACCTTC.

This chain uses TRBV2 with TRBJ2-3; 10 bases fit TRBD2. The trim removed 7 bases at V and 3 bases at J, leaving 7 bases unmatched. CDR1 SNHLY and CDR2 FYNNEI come from the germline V gene. The CDR3 contains 15 residues. In nucleotides, the CDR3 is TGTGCCAGCAATTTAGCGGGGGGAAGGACAGATACGCAGTATTTT. Amino acid sequence: CASNLAGGRTDTQYF.

The rearrangement uses TRBV5-1 and TRBJ1-6; D perhaps matches TRBD1 (5 bases). In germline, CDR1 is SGHRS, CDR2 YFSETQ. Trimming shortened V by 4 bases and J by 5 bases, and 16 bases separated the two germline ends. This CDR3 has 16 residues. Here the CDR3 reads CASSTSIGGDNSPLHF. The CDR3 DNA sequence: TGCGCCAGCAGCACGAGCATTGGAGGGGATAATTCACCCCTCCACTTT.

This chain links TRBV4-2 with TRBJ2-7, with 8 nucleotides matching TRBD2. The length of the CDR3 is 17 residues. Germline values: CDR1 LGHNA, CDR2 YNFKEQ. V shed 0 bases and J 1 base; nucleotides not matched to a gene: 8. This chain's CDR3 is CASSQESRGVVSYEQYF. The CDR3 nucleotides read TGTGCCAGCAGCCAAGAGTCGCGGGGGGTGGTGTCCTACGAGCAGTACTTC.

This chain links TRBV7-7 with TRBJ2-5; D is perhaps TRBD1 (5 bases). CDR1 SSHAT and CDR2 FNYEAQ come from the germline V gene (reference sequence). CDR3 size: 14 residues. V was shortened by 5 bases and J by 1 base, with 11 bases between the two germline ends. The CDR3 is CASSKGALQETQYF. As DNA, the CDR3 is TGTGCCAGCAGCAAAGGGGCACTCCAAGAGACCCAGTACTTC.

Here the CDR3 reads CATSREGTINTEAFF. CDR3 DNA: TGTGCCACCTCACGGGAGGGGACAATAAACACTGAAGCTTTCTTT. The J gene is TRBJ1-1, the V gene TRBV2, with D possibly being TRBD1 (6 bases). The CDR3 length is 15 residues. Germline V gene data show CDR1 as SNHLY and CDR2 as FYNNEI. Trimming shortened V by 10 bases and J by 2 bases, and 20 bases separated the two germline ends.

The rearrangement uses TRBV29-1 and TRBJ2-7; 7 bases fit TRBD1. CDR1 and CDR2 (germline): SQVTM, ANQGSEA. This CDR3 region has 14 residues. CDR3 sequence: CSATSQGQFYEQYF. For the CDR3, the DNA is TGCAGTGCTACATCCCAGGGACAGTTCTACGAGCAGTACTTC.